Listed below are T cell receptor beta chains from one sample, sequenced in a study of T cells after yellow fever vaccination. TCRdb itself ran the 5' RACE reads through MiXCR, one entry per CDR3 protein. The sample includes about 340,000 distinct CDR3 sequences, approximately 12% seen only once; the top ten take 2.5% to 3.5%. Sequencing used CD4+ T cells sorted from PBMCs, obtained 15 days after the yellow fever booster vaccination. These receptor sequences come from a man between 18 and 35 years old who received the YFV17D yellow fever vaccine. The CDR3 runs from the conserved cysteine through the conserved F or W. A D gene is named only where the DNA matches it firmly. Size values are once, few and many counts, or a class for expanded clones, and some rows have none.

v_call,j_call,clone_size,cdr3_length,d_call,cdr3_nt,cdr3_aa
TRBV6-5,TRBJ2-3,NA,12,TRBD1,TGTGCCAGTGGACAGGGGATAGATACGCAGTATTTT,CASGQGIDTQYF
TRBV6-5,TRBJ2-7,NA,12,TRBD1,TGTGCCTGCTCCGGGACAGAACGCGAGCAGTACTTC,CACSGTEREQYF
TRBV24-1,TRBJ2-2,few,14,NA,TGTGCCACCAGTCAGCAGGGCCGAACCGGGGAGCTGTTTTTT,CATSQQGRTGELFF
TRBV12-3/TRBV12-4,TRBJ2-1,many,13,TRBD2,TGTGCCAGCACCCCGACTAGCGGGAATGAGCAGTTCTTC,CASTPTSGNEQFF
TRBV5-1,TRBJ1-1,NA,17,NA,TGCGCCAGCAGCCTCCGTGTCACATCGAGTGGGAACACTGAAGCTTTCTTT,CASSLRVTSSGNTEAFF
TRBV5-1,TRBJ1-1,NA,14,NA,TGCGCCAGCAGCTTGAAACGGGGAAACACTGAAGCTTTCTTT,CASSLKRGNTEAFF
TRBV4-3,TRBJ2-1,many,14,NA,TGCGCCAGCAGCCAAGGGGAACGCCGTCGTGAGCAGTTCTTC,CASSQGERRREQFF
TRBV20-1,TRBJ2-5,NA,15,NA,TGCAGTGCTAGAGATGGGTTGTCCTCGGCAGAGACCCAGTACTTC,CSARDGLSSAETQYF
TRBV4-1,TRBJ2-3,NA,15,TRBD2,TGCGCCAGCAGCCAGGGACTAGCGGGGGCAGATACGCAGTATTTT,CASSQGLAGADTQYF
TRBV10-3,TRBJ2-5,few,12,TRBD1,TGTGCCACCGGACAGGGCGGGGAGACCCAGTACTTC,CATGQGGETQYF
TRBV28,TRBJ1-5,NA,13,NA,TGTGCCAGCTCGGGGGTAGTCAATCAGCCCCAGCATTTT,CASSGVVNQPQHF
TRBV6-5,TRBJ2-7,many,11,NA,TGTGCCACATCGAGTGTCAACGAGCAGTACTTC,CATSSVNEQYF
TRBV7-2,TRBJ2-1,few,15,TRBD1,TGTGCCAGCAGCTTCCCAGGACAGGGACACAATGAGCAGTTCTTC,CASSFPGQGHNEQFF
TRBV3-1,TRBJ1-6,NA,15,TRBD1,TGTGCCAGCAGCCCCTCGACAGGGCCGGGGTCACCCCTCCACTTT,CASSPSTGPGSPLHF
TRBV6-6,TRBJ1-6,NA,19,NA,TGTGCCAGCAGTTACTCTGCGCGGGGGTTGAGCTCCTATAATTCACCCCTCCACTTT,CASSYSARGLSSYNSPLHF
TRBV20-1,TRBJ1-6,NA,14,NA,TGCAGTGCTAGGATAGGACAGCCTAATTCACCCCTCCACTTT,CSARIGQPNSPLHF
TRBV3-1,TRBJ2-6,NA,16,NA,TGTGCCAGCAGCCAGCTACCAGGGTATGGGGCCAACGTCCTGACTTTC,CASSQLPGYGANVLTF
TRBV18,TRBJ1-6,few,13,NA,TGTGCCAGCTCACCTGGGGACGGTCTCGACCTCCACTTT,CASSPGDGLDLHF
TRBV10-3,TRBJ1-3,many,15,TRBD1,TGTGCCATCAGTCCGACCGGGACAGCCGGAAACACCATATATTTT,CAISPTGTAGNTIYF
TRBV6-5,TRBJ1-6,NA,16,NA,TGTGCCAGCAGTTACCGAGGGGCTACTAAAAATTCACCCCTCCACTTT,CASSYRGATKNSPLHF
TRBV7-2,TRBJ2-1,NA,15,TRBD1,TGTGCCAGCAGGCCCGACAGGGGTTCATACAATGAGCAGTTCTTC,CASRPDRGSYNEQFF
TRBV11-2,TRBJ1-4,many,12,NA,TGTGCCAGCAGCCATCCTGGTGAAAAACTGTTTTTT,CASSHPGEKLFF